This is a list of T cell receptor beta chains from one sample in a study of blood T cells in healthy people across ages. One entry per CDR3 protein results from TCRdb running MiXCR on the 5' RACE reads. The table records hundreds of thousands of distinct CDR3 sequences, 25% to 35% of them present only once. The sample consisted of blood. The source is a woman older than 75 in good health. The CDR3 runs from the conserved cysteine through the conserved F or W. Each record gives: D gene, V gene, clone size, J gene, CDR3 protein, CDR3 DNA. A D gene is named only where the DNA matches it firmly. Clone size is stated in some rows and not others, as once, few, many or a class when expanded.

D: .; V: TRBV12-3/TRBV12-4; size: many; J: TRBJ2-5; CDR3: CASSLRGQEETQYF; DNA: TGTGCCAGCAGTTTAAGGGGACAAGAAGAGACCCAGTACTTC
D: TRBD2; V: TRBV5-6; size: many; J: TRBJ2-1; CDR3: CASSSPGTNSYNEQFF; DNA: TGTGCCAGCAGCTCCCCCGGGACTAATTCCTACAATGAGCAGTTCTTC
D: .; V: TRBV10-3; size: few; J: TRBJ1-3; CDR3: CAISESTVGLGNTIYF; DNA: TGTGCCATCAGTGAGTCGACGGTCGGTCTCGGAAACACCATATATTTT
D: .; V: TRBV4-2; size: .; J: TRBJ2-2; CDR3: CASSQAGVVSDTGELFF; DNA: TGTGCCAGCAGCCAAGCCGGGGTCGTTTCGGACACCGGGGAGCTGTTTTTT
D: TRBD2; V: TRBV3-1; size: many; J: TRBJ2-1; CDR3: CASSQGAGGTYNEQFF; DNA: TGTGCCAGCAGCCAGGGAGCGGGGGGGACCTACAATGAGCAGTTCTTC
D: .; V: TRBV6-2/TRBV6-3; size: many; J: TRBJ1-4; CDR3: CASTADGFEKLFF; DNA: TGTGCCAGCACCGCGGATGGTTTCGAAAAACTGTTTTTT
D: .; V: TRBV6-6; size: many; J: TRBJ2-7; CDR3: CASCMQGAYEQYF; DNA: TGTGCCAGCTGCATGCAGGGAGCCTACGAGCAGTACTTC
D: TRBD1; V: TRBV7-9; size: medium-sized; J: TRBJ2-3; CDR3: CASSRPFRTGGTDTQYF; DNA: TGTGCCAGCAGCCGACCTTTCCGGACAGGGGGCACAGATACGCAGTATTTT
D: TRBD2; V: TRBV5-6; size: few; J: TRBJ2-7; CDR3: CASNSPAGTYEQYF; DNA: TGTGCCAGCAACTCCCCAGCGGGAACCTACGAGCAGTACTTC
D: .; V: TRBV6-2/TRBV6-3; size: .; J: TRBJ1-2; CDR3: CVSSYEGFGYTF; DNA: TGTGTCAGCAGTTACGAGGGTTTCGGCTACACCTTC
D: TRBD1; V: TRBV6-5; size: many; J: TRBJ1-2; CDR3: CASSSTGGNYGYTF; DNA: TGTGCCAGCAGTTCTACAGGGGGCAACTATGGCTACACCTTC
D: .; V: TRBV27; size: many; J: TRBJ2-4; CDR3: CASSFQTGSVAKNIQYF; DNA: TGTGCCAGCAGTTTCCAGACAGGTTCGGTAGCCAAAAACATTCAGTACTTC
D: TRBD1; V: TRBV5-6; size: many; J: TRBJ2-7; CDR3: CASSFLTGGGDEQYF; DNA: TGTGCCAGCAGCTTTCTGACAGGGGGCGGCGACGAGCAGTACTTC
D: .; V: TRBV7-9; size: few; J: TRBJ1-4; CDR3: CTSSLRGLGEKLFF; DNA: TGTACCAGCAGCTTGCGGGGGCTAGGGGAAAAACTGTTTTTT
D: TRBD2; V: TRBV9; size: medium-sized; J: TRBJ2-3; CDR3: CASSARTSGAGTQYF; DNA: TGTGCCAGCAGCGCCCGGACTAGCGGGGCCGGCACGCAGTATTTT
D: TRBD2; V: TRBV11-3; size: .; J: TRBJ2-5; CDR3: CASSPLAGVETQYF; DNA: TGTGCCAGCAGCCCCTTAGCGGGAGTTGAGACCCAGTACTTC
D: .; V: TRBV20-1; size: many; J: TRBJ1-2; CDR3: CSARALGQVDGYTF; DNA: TGCAGTGCTAGAGCCTTAGGCCAGGTCGATGGCTACACCTTC